This is a list of T cell receptor beta chains from one sample in a study of T cells in Graves' hyperthyroidism and ophthalmopathy. Each CDR3 protein gets one entry after TCRdb re-called the multiplex PCR reads with MiXCR. The data contain a few hundred thousand distinct CDR3 sequences, 12% to 15% of them singletons. What was sequenced was blood. These receptors originate from a woman aged 40 to 49 with Graves' ophthalmopathy. The CDR3 runs from the conserved cysteine through the conserved F or W. The order of the fields is V gene, D gene, J gene, clone size, CDR3 DNA, CDR3 protein. D genes are given only for firm matches. A row's size may be missing; if present it is once, few, many or a size class.

v_gene: TRBV28
d_gene: .
j_gene: TRBJ1-5
abundance: many
CDR3nt: TGTGCCAGCAGCCCCGTTGTGGCGTACCAGCCCCAGCATTTT
CDR3aa: CASSPVVAYQPQHF

v_gene: TRBV25-1
d_gene: .
j_gene: TRBJ1-1
abundance: many
CDR3nt: TGTGCCAGCAGTGAATCGGAGAAGAACACTGAAGCTTTCTTT
CDR3aa: CASSESEKNTEAFF

v_gene: TRBV27
d_gene: .
j_gene: TRBJ1-4
abundance: many
CDR3nt: TGTGCCAGCAGACAGGGACGGACTAATGAAAAACTGTTTTTT
CDR3aa: CASRQGRTNEKLFF

v_gene: TRBV25-1
d_gene: .
j_gene: TRBJ2-1
abundance: .
CDR3nt: TGTGCCAGCAGTGAGATTGGGGGTAGCTCCTACAATGAGCAGTTCTTC
CDR3aa: CASSEIGGSSYNEQFF

v_gene: TRBV12-3/TRBV12-4
d_gene: .
j_gene: TRBJ1-2
abundance: many
CDR3nt: TGTGCCAGCACCCCGGGCGTGGGGTTAGCTAACTATGGCTACACCTTC
CDR3aa: CASTPGVGLANYGYTF

v_gene: TRBV20-1
d_gene: .
j_gene: TRBJ2-5
abundance: many
CDR3nt: TGCAGTGCTAACAACCCGTACCAAGAGACCCAGTACTTC
CDR3aa: CSANNPYQETQYF

v_gene: TRBV27
d_gene: .
j_gene: TRBJ1-2
abundance: .
CDR3nt: TGTGCCAGCAGTTCCACCGGGGGGGGCTATGGCTACACCTTC
CDR3aa: CASSSTGGGYGYTF

v_gene: TRBV12-3/TRBV12-4
d_gene: TRBD1
j_gene: TRBJ2-1
abundance: many
CDR3nt: TGTGCCAGCAGTACCACAGGGGGCGCGGATGAGCAGTTCTTC
CDR3aa: CASSTTGGADEQFF

v_gene: TRBV19
d_gene: .
j_gene: TRBJ1-2
abundance: .
CDR3nt: TGTGCCAGTACCAAAAACTATGGCTACACCTTC
CDR3aa: CASTKNYGYTF

v_gene: TRBV5-8
d_gene: .
j_gene: TRBJ1-2
abundance: many
CDR3nt: TGTGCCAGCAGCTTGGCCAGGGCCGGCGGCTACACCTTC
CDR3aa: CASSLARAGGYTF

v_gene: TRBV11-2
d_gene: .
j_gene: TRBJ2-2
abundance: .
CDR3nt: TGTGCCAGCAGCTTAAAAGGACTGGCCGCCTCGAACACCGGGGAGCTGTTTTTT
CDR3aa: CASSLKGLAASNTGELFF

v_gene: TRBV11-2
d_gene: TRBD1
j_gene: TRBJ2-7
abundance: few
CDR3nt: TGTGCCAGCAGCTCGGACAGGGGGCGCAGAACCCACGAGCAGTACTTC
CDR3aa: CASSSDRGRRTHEQYF

v_gene: TRBV29-1
d_gene: .
j_gene: TRBJ1-5
abundance: few
CDR3nt: TGCAGCGTTGAAGTGGACCGAGCAGGGCCCCAGCATTTT
CDR3aa: CSVEVDRAGPQHF

v_gene: TRBV7-2
d_gene: TRBD1
j_gene: TRBJ2-7
abundance: many
CDR3nt: TGTGCCAGCAGCTTCCCAAGACAGGGTTCGTACGAGCAGTACTTC
CDR3aa: CASSFPRQGSYEQYF

v_gene: TRBV7-9
d_gene: .
j_gene: TRBJ2-5
abundance: .
CDR3nt: TGTGCCAGCAGCTTAACAGGTTTGCCCCCAGGAGAGACCCAGTACTTC
CDR3aa: CASSLTGLPPGETQYF

v_gene: TRBV29-1
d_gene: .
j_gene: TRBJ1-2
abundance: few
CDR3nt: TGCAGCTTCGCCAGCGGGGCTGAAGGCTACACCTTC
CDR3aa: CSFASGAEGYTF

v_gene: TRBV19
d_gene: .
j_gene: TRBJ1-5
abundance: many
CDR3nt: TGTGCCAGTAGTGGAGGGGCAGAGGTGCAGCCCCAGCATTTT
CDR3aa: CASSGGAEVQPQHF

v_gene: TRBV27
d_gene: TRBD1
j_gene: TRBJ2-7
abundance: few
CDR3nt: TGTGCCAGCAGCTCTTCCGGGACAGGGTCCTACGAGCAGTACTTC
CDR3aa: CASSSSGTGSYEQYF

v_gene: TRBV4-1
d_gene: .
j_gene: TRBJ2-7
abundance: .
CDR3nt: TGCGCCAGCAGCCCAAAGGGGCAACCATCCTCCTACGAGCAGTACTTC
CDR3aa: CASSPKGQPSSYEQYF

v_gene: TRBV2
d_gene: .
j_gene: TRBJ2-1
abundance: many
CDR3nt: TGTGCCAGCAGCAGGGACAACTCCTACAATGAGCAGTTCTTC
CDR3aa: CASSRDNSYNEQFF

v_gene: TRBV16
d_gene: .
j_gene: TRBJ2-7
abundance: .
CDR3nt: TGTGCCAGCTCAAGGGCCTCCTACGAGCAGTACTTC
CDR3aa: CASSRASYEQYF

v_gene: TRBV7-9
d_gene: .
j_gene: TRBJ1-1
abundance: many
CDR3nt: TGTGCCAGCTCTTACCGCATCCCAGGAGAAGCTTTCTTT
CDR3aa: CASSYRIPGEAFF

v_gene: TRBV2
d_gene: .
j_gene: TRBJ2-1
abundance: many
CDR3nt: TGTGCCAGCAGTGAGAGCGGCGCAACCGCTGCTGAGCAGTTCTTC
CDR3aa: CASSESGATAAEQFF

v_gene: TRBV20-1
d_gene: .
j_gene: TRBJ2-1
abundance: many
CDR3nt: TGCAGTGCTAGTAGAGAGCGGGAGCAGTTCTTC
CDR3aa: CSASREREQFF

v_gene: TRBV6-1
d_gene: .
j_gene: TRBJ1-2
abundance: many
CDR3nt: TGTGCCAGCAGTGAAGCACAGGGTTTTTACTATGGCTACACCTTC
CDR3aa: CASSEAQGFYYGYTF

v_gene: TRBV20-1
d_gene: .
j_gene: TRBJ1-6
abundance: .
CDR3nt: TGCAGTGCTAGAGTCACGCCAAGAGGGTTGTCCTATAATTCACCCCTCCACTTT
CDR3aa: CSARVTPRGLSYNSPLHF

v_gene: TRBV5-5
d_gene: .
j_gene: TRBJ1-2
abundance: .
CDR3nt: TGTGCCAGCAGCCCTTGGTGGCCTGACAGATCGGGCGGCTACACCTTC
CDR3aa: CASSPWWPDRSGGYTF

v_gene: TRBV7-9
d_gene: .
j_gene: TRBJ1-4
abundance: few
CDR3nt: TGTGCCAGCAGCCTGGACGGGGAAATGGAAAAACTGTTTTTT
CDR3aa: CASSLDGEMEKLFF

v_gene: TRBV19
d_gene: .
j_gene: TRBJ2-3
abundance: once
CDR3nt: TGTGCCAGTAGCCCGGGAGCCCACACAGATACGCAGTATTTT
CDR3aa: CASSPGAHTDTQYF

v_gene: TRBV6-1
d_gene: .
j_gene: TRBJ1-6
abundance: many
CDR3nt: TGTGCCAGCAGCGAAGACTTGGATAATTCACCCCTCCACTTT
CDR3aa: CASSEDLDNSPLHF

v_gene: TRBV24-1
d_gene: TRBD1
j_gene: TRBJ1-4
abundance: many
CDR3nt: TGTGCCACCAGTGAAGGACAGGATGAAAAACTGTTTTTT
CDR3aa: CATSEGQDEKLFF

v_gene: TRBV18
d_gene: .
j_gene: TRBJ1-2
abundance: few
CDR3nt: TGTGCCAGCTCACCAGTTGGGGGGGCAGGCTATGGCTACACCTTC
CDR3aa: CASSPVGGAGYGYTF

v_gene: TRBV4-2
d_gene: TRBD1
j_gene: TRBJ2-3
abundance: few
CDR3nt: TGTGCCAGCAGCCAAGATGGACAGGGGATGGATACGCAGTATTTT
CDR3aa: CASSQDGQGMDTQYF

v_gene: TRBV4-1
d_gene: .
j_gene: TRBJ1-1
abundance: .
CDR3nt: TGCGCCAGCAGCCAGGCCCCCACCTCGTCCCACGGAGCTTTCTTT
CDR3aa: CASSQAPTSSHGAFF

v_gene: TRBV12-3/TRBV12-4
d_gene: .
j_gene: TRBJ2-5
abundance: many
CDR3nt: TGTGCCAGCAGTCAGGGGGGCTCCGAAGAGACCCAGTACTTC
CDR3aa: CASSQGGSEETQYF

v_gene: TRBV7-9
d_gene: .
j_gene: TRBJ2-5
abundance: .
CDR3nt: TGTGCCAGCAGCTCCCTCTTCAGAGCCGTACGGGAGACCCAGTACTTC
CDR3aa: CASSSLFRAVRETQYF

v_gene: TRBV28
d_gene: .
j_gene: TRBJ2-2
abundance: .
CDR3nt: TGTGCCAGCAGTTTAGGGATTGGGGGAAGGTCGGGCACCGGGGAGCTGTTTTTT
CDR3aa: CASSLGIGGRSGTGELFF

v_gene: TRBV19
d_gene: TRBD2
j_gene: TRBJ2-5
abundance: many
CDR3nt: TGTGCCAGTAGCAAGAGACTAGCGGGGGGGATCCAAGAGACCCAGTACTTC
CDR3aa: CASSKRLAGGIQETQYF

v_gene: TRBV11-2
d_gene: TRBD1
j_gene: TRBJ1-5
abundance: many
CDR3nt: TGTGCCAGCAGCTTGCTCGGGACAGCAAATCAGCCCCAGCATTTT
CDR3aa: CASSLLGTANQPQHF

v_gene: TRBV20-1
d_gene: .
j_gene: TRBJ1-2
abundance: many
CDR3nt: TGCAGTGCTAGCCTCGGTACTAACTATGGCTACACCTTC
CDR3aa: CSASLGTNYGYTF

v_gene: TRBV7-8
d_gene: TRBD2
j_gene: TRBJ2-3
abundance: .
CDR3nt: TGTGCCAGCAGCATAGCGGGAGGGGTGACAGATACGCAGTATTTT
CDR3aa: CASSIAGGVTDTQYF

v_gene: TRBV11-2
d_gene: .
j_gene: TRBJ1-1
abundance: many
CDR3nt: TGTGCCAGCAGCTTCCAGGGTATAGTAACCACTGAAGCTTTCTTT
CDR3aa: CASSFQGIVTTEAFF

v_gene: TRBV19
d_gene: .
j_gene: TRBJ2-2
abundance: .
CDR3nt: TGTGCCAGTAGTATTATCCGAACGTGGACCGGGGAGCTGTTTTTT
CDR3aa: CASSIIRTWTGELFF

v_gene: TRBV29-1
d_gene: .
j_gene: TRBJ2-1
abundance: few
CDR3nt: TGCAGCGTTCTTGGGACACTCCTGGAGAATGAGCAGTTCTTC
CDR3aa: CSVLGTLLENEQFF

v_gene: TRBV19
d_gene: TRBD1
j_gene: TRBJ2-1
abundance: .
CDR3nt: TGTGCCAGTAGTACCCAGGGGGTTCCTTACAATGAGCAGTTCTTC
CDR3aa: CASSTQGVPYNEQFF

v_gene: TRBV18
d_gene: TRBD1
j_gene: TRBJ1-1
abundance: .
CDR3nt: TGTGCCAGCTCACCAGATTTGACAGGGCGACAAGCTTTCTTT
CDR3aa: CASSPDLTGRQAFF

v_gene: TRBV30
d_gene: TRBD1
j_gene: TRBJ2-3
abundance: .
CDR3nt: TGTGCCTGGAGTATCTGGACAGGGGATACGCAGTATTTT
CDR3aa: CAWSIWTGDTQYF

v_gene: TRBV30
d_gene: TRBD1
j_gene: TRBJ1-1
abundance: many
CDR3nt: TGTGCCTGGAGTAAGGGGGCAGGGTCTGAAGCTTTCTTT
CDR3aa: CAWSKGAGSEAFF

v_gene: TRBV7-8
d_gene: TRBD1
j_gene: TRBJ1-4
abundance: many
CDR3nt: TGTGCCAGCAGCTTAGGACAGGGGGCTTTAACTAATGAAAAACTGTTTTTT
CDR3aa: CASSLGQGALTNEKLFF

v_gene: TRBV29-1
d_gene: .
j_gene: TRBJ1-1
abundance: many
CDR3nt: TGCAGCGTTGAAGGAAACAGGGACTACACTGAAGCTTTCTTT
CDR3aa: CSVEGNRDYTEAFF